Following are 2 T cell receptor beta chains from one sample sequenced in a study of human T cells and chemical hapten exposure. Stated time point: patch test 1, 2 weeks after DPC sensitization. Treatment of the sample: therapeutic diphenylcyclopropenone sensitization with weekly scalp DPC. Via MiXCR, TCRdb re-called the RACE reads, giving one row per CDR3 protein. The data hold about 360,000 distinct CDR3 sequences, with roughly 5% observed a single time. The sequences come from whole blood, collected in connection with sensitization to the hapten diphenylcyclopropenone (DPC). The receptor set was obtained from a woman aged 45-65 years with alopecia areata. Some clones in this sample may be carry-over from other donors' samples.

The V gene is TRBV2, the J gene TRBJ2-5; D is possibly TRBD2 (6 bases). This CDR3 contains 14 residues. The ends were cut back, 5 bases at V and 5 bases at J, with 15 bases in the middle. The germline V gene has CDR1 SNHLY and CDR2 FYNNEI. The CDR3 sequence: CASSSISGRETQYF. In nucleotides, the CDR3 is TGTGCCAGCAGTTCAATTAGCGGACGCGAGACCCAGTACTTC. The full variable domain, its missing parts supplied by reference TRBV2 and TRBJ2-5, is EPEVTQTPSHQVTQMGQEVILRCVPISNHLYFYWYRQILGQKVEFLVSFYNNEISEKSEIFDDQFSVERPDGSNFTLKIRSTKLEDSAMYFCASSSISGRETQYFGPGTRLLVL.

This clonotype turned up a few times. The V gene is TRBV16, the J gene TRBJ1-3; D is undetermined. Germline V gene sequence: CDR1 KGHSY, CDR2 FQNENV. Trimming cost V 2 bases and J 3 bases, with 8 bases left between them. The CDR3 covers 14 residues. CDR3 coding DNA: TGTGCCAGCAGCCAAGGACGCGGTGGAAACACCATATATTTT. It encodes CASSQGRGGNTIYF.